This T cell receptor (beta chain) was identified during a study of T cell repertoires in cytomegalovirus infection (dated by TCRdb to about 2019). Describing the broader study: Peptide stimulations targeted recently identified HLA-C-restricted CMV epitopes, whose presentation resists viral immunomodulation, together with well-studied HLA-B-restricted epitopes. Because public TCR beta signatures pointed to carriage of CMV infection together with the matching HLA type, the HLA type of each donor mattered for the analysis.

Turning to this clonotype: The clone's antigen remains unknown. Base qualities are not recorded, but no much larger clone differs from it by a single base.

The paper's findings and limits, for the study overall: In both this cohort and an independent roughly 350-donor cohort, the cumulative frequency of public TCR beta family members distinguished carriers of CMV infection plus the relevant HLA type. The ex vivo response was dominated by HLA-C-restricted CMV-specific TCR beta clonotypes, which also provided the single most frequent clonotype in two of eight donors.

The CDR3, cysteine through phenylalanine, is 15 amino acids long. The only DNA kept is the CDR3, 45 bases in frame from the first base. Per the germline V gene, MGHRA is the CDR1 and YSYEKL is the CDR2. V sheds 5 bases and J sheds 7 bases, leaving 21 bases between their ends. The treatment or condition label for this specimen denotes: in vitro stimulation with specific CMV peptide epitopes to enrich CMV-specific T cells. TCRdb lists the instrument as Illumina HiSeq 1500. TCRdb ran its own pipeline on the public reads, namely fastp trimming at Q25 and MiXCR clone calling, and kept in-frame beta chains. Each record represents a unique CDR3 protein, reported with the most common genes and DNA among its rows. For this sample the table gives fewer than 950,000 distinct CDR3 sequences, of which about 31% were detected only once. Of the sample, around 12% is held by the ten largest clones.

The chain links TRBV4-1 with TRBJ2-7, with a tentative D gene TRBD2 over 7 matching bases. Sequences were derived from cultured CD8+ T cells from PBMCs, sampled from culture after CMV antigen stimulation. The TCR comes from a human donor in good health (CMV status not recorded). Some clones in this sample may be carry-over from other donors' samples. The nucleotide sequence reads TGCGCCAGCAGCTCGGGTTTTGGGGGGGCGGATGAGCAGTACTTC. Translated, it reads CASSSGFGGADEQYF.